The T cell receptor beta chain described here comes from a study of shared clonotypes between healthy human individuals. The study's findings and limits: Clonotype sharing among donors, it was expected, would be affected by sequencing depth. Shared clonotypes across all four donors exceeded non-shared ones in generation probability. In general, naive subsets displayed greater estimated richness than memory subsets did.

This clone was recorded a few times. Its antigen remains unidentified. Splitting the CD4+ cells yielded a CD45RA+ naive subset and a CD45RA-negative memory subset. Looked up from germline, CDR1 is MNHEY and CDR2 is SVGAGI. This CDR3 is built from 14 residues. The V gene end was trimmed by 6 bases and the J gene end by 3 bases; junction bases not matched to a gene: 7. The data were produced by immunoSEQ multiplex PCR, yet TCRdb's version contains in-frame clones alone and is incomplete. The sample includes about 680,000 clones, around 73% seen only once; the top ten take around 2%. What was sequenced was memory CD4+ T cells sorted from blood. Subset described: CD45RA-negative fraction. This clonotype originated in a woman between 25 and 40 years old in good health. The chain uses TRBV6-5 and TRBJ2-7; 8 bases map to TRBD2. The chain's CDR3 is CASRPGLGHYEQYF. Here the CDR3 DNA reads TGTGCCAGCAGGCCGGGACTAGGACACTACGAGCAGTACTTC.